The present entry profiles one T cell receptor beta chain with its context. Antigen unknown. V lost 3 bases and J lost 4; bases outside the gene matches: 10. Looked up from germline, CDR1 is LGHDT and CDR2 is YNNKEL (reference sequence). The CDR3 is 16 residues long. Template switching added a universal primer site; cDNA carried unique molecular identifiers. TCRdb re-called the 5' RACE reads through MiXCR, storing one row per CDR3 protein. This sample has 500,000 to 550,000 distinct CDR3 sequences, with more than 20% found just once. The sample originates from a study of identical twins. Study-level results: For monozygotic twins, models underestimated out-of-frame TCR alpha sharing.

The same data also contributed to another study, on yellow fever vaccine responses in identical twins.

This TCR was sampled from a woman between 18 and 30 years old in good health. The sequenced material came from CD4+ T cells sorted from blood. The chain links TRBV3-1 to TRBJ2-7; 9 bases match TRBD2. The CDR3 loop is CASSHGTSSYSYEQYF. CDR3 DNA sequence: TGTGCCAGCAGCCACGGGACTAGCTCTTATTCATACGAGCAGTACTTC.